Below are 5 T cell receptor beta chains sequenced from a single sample in a study of PD-L1 blockade in urothelial cancer listed by TCRdb under 2017. The library was made by the immunoSEQ multiplex PCR assay. What TCRdb holds here is the immuneACCESS table cut down to in-frame rearrangements. Part of the clones is not present; checked against another copy, under half of the missing clones reflect an unresolved V gene, and the others are unexplained. The sample table holds roughly 130,000 clones, of which approximately 84% were seen once. Together, the top ten hold roughly 2.9% of the sample. The time point label here, explained by the study, means: pretreatment peripheral blood. Here the sequenced sample was PBMCs, taken around atezolizumab (anti-PD-L1) treatment. The source is a man aged 50 to 60 with urothelial cancer.

This clone was seen a handful of times. V and J are TRBV6-1 and TRBJ1-2; 8 bases align to TRBD1. The CDR3 has 16 amino acids. V lost 0 bases and J lost 5; bases outside the gene matches: 8. Germline V gene data show CDR1 as MNHNS and CDR2 as SASEGT. For the CDR3, the DNA is TGTGCCAGCAGTGAAGCCGGGACAGGCCTCCCTTATGGCTACACCTTC. Residues: CASSEAGTGLPYGYTF.

The chain links TRBV30 to TRBJ1-3; D unclear. V lost 1 base and J 6 bases, leaving 4 bases between the germline ends. The germline V gene has CDR1 GTSNPN and CDR2 SVGIG (reference sequence). The CDR3 has 11 amino acids. The CDR3 DNA reads TGTGCCTGGAGTGGAGAAAACACCATATATTTT. Amino acids: CAWSGENTIYF.

This clone was picked up one time. The chain links TRBV10-3 to TRBJ1-1; maybe TRBD1 (5 bases). The V end was cut by 7 bases, the J end by 7 bases, with 16 bases between. The CDR3 runs 13 residues. Germline loops: CDR1 ENHRY, CDR2 SYGVKD. This CDR3 reads CAITPGPLGEAFF. The DNA of the CDR3 is TGTGCCATCACCCCAGGGCCCCTGGGTGAAGCTTTCTTT.

The rearrangement links TRBV7-9 to TRBJ1-2; D might be TRBD1 (5 bases). This CDR3 spans 14 amino acids. Germline V gives CDR1 SEHNR, CDR2 FQNEAQ (reference sequence). V shed 3 bases and J shed 7 bases, with 15 bases lying between them. Here the CDR3 reads CASSFWGERRGYTF. For the CDR3, the DNA is TGTGCCAGCAGCTTCTGGGGGGAGCGGCGTGGCTACACCTTC.

The chain is built from TRBV27 and TRBJ2-2; D may be TRBD1 (5 bases). There are 15 residues in the CDR3. Trimming took off 4 bases at V and 6 bases at J, with 15 bases between the two ends. Germline V gives CDR1 MNHEY, CDR2 SMNVEV (reference sequence). The CDR3: CASSYQGGLSGELFF. CDR3 nucleotide sequence: TGTGCCAGCAGTTACCAGGGTGGGCTATCCGGGGAGCTGTTTTTT.